Below, 27 T cell receptor beta chains from the same sample are listed, as sequenced in a study of cytomegalovirus exposure and HLA in healthy donors (dated by TCRdb to about 2017). Receptor libraries were prepared by the immunoSEQ multiplex PCR assay. For the multiplex PCR, a mixture combining 60 forward primers for TCR Vbeta segments and 13 reverse primers for TCR Jbeta segments was used. In TCRdb, the immuneACCESS table is reduced to in-frame sequences with V and J assigned. These tables do not hold every clone; where another copy was compared, an unresolved V gene accounts for under half, and the others remain unexplained. The table for this sample lists some 150,000 clones; about 79% of them were counted only once. Jointly, the top ten make up 1.7% of the sample. What was sequenced was PBMCs. All receptors derive from a woman aged 25 to 45 in good health and CMV-seronegative.

The gene calls are TRBV2 and TRBJ2-1, with 8 bases fitting TRBD1. CDR1 and CDR2 (germline): SNHLY, FYNNEI. The CDR3 runs 18 residues. The V segment lost 5 bases and the J segment 4 bases; nucleotides outside the gene matches: 16. This CDR3 is CASSPREIRNRGYNEQFF. CDR3 bases: TGTGCCAGCAGTCCCCGAGAGATCCGGAACAGGGGGTACAATGAGCAGTTCTTC.

J is TRBJ2-6 and V is TRBV9; 8 bases agree with TRBD1. Germline trimming cut 0 bases from V and 2 bases from J; bases unmatched to any gene: 10. CDR3 size: 19 residues. Per the germline V gene, CDR1 is SGDLS and CDR2 is YYNGEE. The CDR3 coding sequence is TGTGCCAGCAGCGTAGCTGGGACAGGTCTACGGGCTGGGGCCAACGTCCTGACTTTC. This encodes CASSVAGTGLRAGANVLTF.

The chain employs TRBV4-2 and TRBJ1-1, with D tentatively TRBD1 (6 bases). Germline V gene lookup returns CDR1 LGHNA and CDR2 YNFKEQ. V gave up 0 bases and J gave up 10 bases, with 15 bases separating them. The CDR3 is 14 amino acids. The CDR3 region is CASSQENRVMRAFF. The CDR3 DNA is TGTGCCAGCAGCCAAGAGAACAGGGTAATGCGAGCTTTCTTT.

The chain links TRBV5-1 to TRBJ2-4; D gene uncertain. CDR3 length: 11 residues. Germline lookup yields CDR1 SGHRS and CDR2 YFSETQ. Trimming cost V 4 bases and J 5 bases, with 4 bases left between them. CDR3 amino acids: CASSLQNIQYF. In DNA form, the CDR3 reads TGCGCCAGCAGCCTCCAAAACATTCAGTACTTC. The full variable domain, rest sourced from reference TRBV5-1 and TRBJ2-4, is KAGVTQTPRYLIKTRGQQVTLSCSPISGHRSVSWYQQTPGQGLQFLFEYFSETQRNKGNFPGRFSGRQFSNSRSEMNVSTLELGDSALYLCASSLQNIQYFGAGTRLSVL.

The CDR3 reads CASRTDRTYNEQFF. CDR3 DNA sequence: TGTGCCAGCAGGACGGACAGGACTTACAATGAGCAGTTCTTC. The rearrangement uses TRBV6-1 and TRBJ2-1; TRBD1 matches at 7 bases. The CDR3 spans 14 residues. Unmatched junction bases numbered 6, after V lost 6 bases and J lost 4 bases. Per germline, CDR1 MNHNS and CDR2 SASEGT.

The genes are TRBV20-1 and TRBJ2-1; D not certain. V shed 5 bases and J shed 12 bases, with 14 bases lying between them. Looked up from germline, CDR1 is DFQATT and CDR2 is SNEGSKA (reference sequence). The length of the CDR3 is 11 residues. CDR3 in amino acids: CSAVVRFGQFF. The CDR3 coding sequence is TGCAGTGCTGTCGTACGTTTCGGGCAGTTCTTC.

CDR3: CASSEAYPDTQYF. For the CDR3, the DNA is TGTGCCAGCAGTGAAGCCTATCCAGATACGCAGTATTTT. The chain is built from TRBV2 and TRBJ2-3; no clear D gene. V was cut by 0 bases and J by 4 bases, with 5 bases left in between. This CDR3 has 13 residues. Germline CDR1 SNHLY, CDR2 FYNNEI.

V is TRBV7-8 and J is TRBJ2-3; tentative D call: TRBD2 (7 bases). Germline V gene lookup returns CDR1 SGHVS and CDR2 FQNEAQ. The length of the CDR3 is 15 residues. V lost 0 bases and J 2 bases, leaving 9 bases between the germline ends. This CDR3 reads CASSLAGGATDTQYF. CDR3 bases: TGTGCCAGCAGCTTAGCTGGGGGGGCCACAGATACGCAGTATTTT.

The CDR3 coding sequence is TGTGCCAGCTCACCACTCTCGGGACAGGGGATTTCCCCTAACTATGGCTACACCTTC. It translates to CASSPLSGQGISPNYGYTF. This chain connects TRBV18 to TRBJ1-2, with 10 positions matching TRBD1. V shed 1 base, J shed 0 bases, and the junction held 11 bases outside the gene matches. CDR3 length: 19 residues. In germline, CDR1 is KGHSH, CDR2 LQKENI.

This chain links TRBV20-1 with TRBJ2-7; D perhaps matches TRBD1 (6 bases). CDR1 DFQATT and CDR2 SNEGSKA come from the germline V gene (reference sequence). V lost 6 bases, J lost 10 bases, and 16 bases lay in between. The CDR3 length is 11 residues. CDR3 residues: CSAGDTTVQYF. For the CDR3, the DNA is TGCAGTGCCGGGGACACTACGGTACAGTACTTC.

Notes on this clone: Other DNA sequences from this sample encode an identical CDR3 as well. The CDR3 nucleotides are TGTGCCAGTAGTATAGTCCTTAACACTGAAGCTTTCTTT. Translation gives CASSIVLNTEAFF. The V and J genes are TRBV19 and TRBJ1-1; D is ambiguous. The V end lost 1 base, the J end lost 2 bases, and 5 bases lay between the germline ends. This CDR3 contains 13 residues. Germline V gene data show CDR1 as LNHDA and CDR2 as SQIVND (reference sequence).

The chain recombines TRBV7-6 with TRBJ2-3, with a tentative D call TRBD2 (7 bases). Between the trimmed V and J ends, which lost 1 base and 4 bases, there was a span of 12 bases. This CDR3 has 15 amino acids. The V gene's germline CDR1 is SGHVS and CDR2 FNYEAQ. The CDR3 spells CASSLGGGAADTQYF. The CDR3 DNA reads TGTGCCAGCAGCTTAGGTGGGGGGGCGGCAGATACGCAGTATTTT.

The V call is TRBV6-1, the J call TRBJ1-1; possible D gene TRBD1, 6 bases. This CDR3 contains 13 residues. Trimming stripped 7 bases from V and 4 bases from J, with 13 bases between. Germline V CDR1 and CDR2: MNHNS, SASEGT. The CDR3 region has the DNA TGTGCCAGCATCCGAGGGGGGGGCACTGAAGCTTTCTTT. This codes for CASIRGGGTEAFF.

V is TRBV6-1 and J is TRBJ1-1; a weak D match, TRBD1 (5 bases). This CDR3 is built from 14 residues. The germline V gene encodes CDR1 MNHNS and CDR2 SASEGT. Trimming left V 6 bases short and J 3 bases short, with 14 bases between. The CDR3 DNA follows: TGTGCCAGCAGGAGGGGAGGGGACTACACTGAAGCTTTCTTT. Its protein is CASRRGGDYTEAFF.

V usage is TRBV30 and J usage is TRBJ1-2; unclear D gene. V lost 3 bases and J 2 bases, leaving 10 bases between the germline ends. The CDR3 runs 13 residues. In germline, CDR1 is GTSNPN, CDR2 SVGIG (reference sequence). CDR3 region: CAWSARGNYGYTF. In nucleotides, the CDR3 is TGTGCCTGGAGCGCCCGAGGGAACTATGGCTACACCTTC.

V and J are TRBV2 and TRBJ2-2, with D unresolved. The CDR3 extends over 14 amino acids. Germline V CDR1 and CDR2: SNHLY, FYNNEI. The V end was cut by 0 bases, the J end by 4 bases, with 6 bases between. The CDR3 coding sequence is TGTGCCAGCAGTGAAGCGCCTACCACCGGGGAGCTGTTTTTT. Translated, it gives CASSEAPTTGELFF. Full variable domain (missing parts from reference TRBV2 and TRBJ2-2): EPEVTQTPSHQVTQMGQEVILRCVPISNHLYFYWYRQILGQKVEFLVSFYNNEISEKSEIFDDQFSVERPDGSNFTLKIRSTKLEDSAMYFCASSEAPTTGELFFGEGSRLTVL.

The CDR3 nucleotides read TGTGCCAGCAGCCTAAGGACAGGGGATGGCTACACCTTC. Translated, it gives CASSLRTGDGYTF. This rearrangement joins TRBV5-8 to TRBJ1-2, with 9 bases aligning to TRBD1. This CDR3 is built from 13 residues. J lost 6 bases, V lost 4 bases, and 4 bases had no gene match. Germline V gene sequence: CDR1 SGHTS, CDR2 YDEGEE.

The genes are TRBV5-1 and TRBJ1-1; 10 positions agree with TRBD1. Germline-derived CDR1 and CDR2 are SGHRS and YFSETQ. The ends lost 4 bases at V and 6 bases at J; junction bases unmatched: 9. The CDR3 length is 15 residues. CDR3 in amino acids: CASSLGQGIGPEAFF. The CDR3 nucleotides are TGCGCCAGCAGCCTGGGACAGGGGATCGGTCCTGAAGCTTTCTTT.

This chain connects TRBV6-6 to TRBJ1-1, with D uncertain. The CDR3 is 12 amino acids. CDR1 MNHNY and CDR2 SVGAGI come from the germline V gene (reference sequence). Trimming cost V 4 bases and J 3 bases, with 6 bases left between them. CDR3: CASSWADTEAFF. CDR3 nucleotides: TGTGCCAGCAGTTGGGCTGACACTGAAGCTTTCTTT.

This sequence joins TRBV9 and TRBJ2-1; TRBD2 matches at 15 bases. Germline-derived CDR1 and CDR2 are SGDLS and YYNGEE. V shed 3 bases, J shed 3 bases, and the junction held 7 bases outside the gene matches. The CDR3 covers 18 residues. The CDR3 region is CASSAGLAGGSNYNEQFF. The CDR3 DNA reads TGTGCCAGCAGCGCGGGACTAGCGGGGGGCTCGAACTACAATGAGCAGTTCTTC.

This chain joins TRBV9 and TRBJ2-5; 7 nucleotides align to TRBD1. Germline-derived CDR1 and CDR2 are SGDLS and YYNGEE. The length of the CDR3 is 16 residues. V lost 4 bases and J lost 5; bases outside the gene matches: 14. The CDR3 region is CASSPRQGYLPETQYF. CDR3 bases: TGTGCCAGCAGCCCTCGACAGGGCTACCTTCCGGAGACCCAGTACTTC.

This clone has a handful of counts. J is TRBJ1-2 and V is TRBV7-9, with D unresolved. Deletions cut 2 bases from V and 0 bases from J, with 10 bases between. The CDR3 consists of 15 residues. The germline V gene encodes CDR1 SEHNR and CDR2 FQNEAQ (reference sequence). CDR3 in amino acids: CASSLTETANYGYTF. The CDR3 coding sequence is TGTGCCAGCAGCTTAACGGAAACAGCTAACTATGGCTACACCTTC.

Concerning this clone itself: Other DNA sequences in this specimen translate into the identical CDR3. The rearrangement uses TRBV9 and TRBJ2-7; unclear D gene. Trimming left V 4 bases short and J 4 bases short, with 6 bases between. Germline V gives CDR1 SGDLS, CDR2 YYNGEE. CDR3 length: 11 residues. CDR3 protein: CASSPGYEQYF. CDR3 nucleotide sequence: TGTGCCAGCAGCCCCGGGTACGAGCAGTACTTC. The full variable domain, completed using reference TRBV9 and TRBJ2-7, is DSGVTQTPKHLITATGQRVTLRCSPRSGDLSVYWYQQSLDQGLQFLIQYYNGEERAKGNILERFSAQQFPDLHSELNLSSLELGDSALYFCASSPGYEQYFGPGTRLTVT.

The rearrangement joins TRBV5-1 to TRBJ1-1; possible D gene TRBD1, 6 bases. Germline-derived CDR1 and CDR2 are SGHRS and YFSETQ. V dropped 5 bases and J dropped 1 base, with 15 bases sitting between them. The CDR3 covers 15 residues. As DNA, the CDR3 is TGCGCCAGCAGTGTGATGGGGGCGGGGAACACTGAAGCTTTCTTT. Protein: CASSVMGAGNTEAFF. Full variable domain (rest looked up from reference TRBV5-1 and TRBJ1-1): KAGVTQTPRYLIKTRGQQVTLSCSPISGHRSVSWYQQTPGQGLQFLFEYFSETQRNKGNFPGRFSGRQFSNSRSEMNVSTLELGDSALYLCASSVMGAGNTEAFFGQGTRLTVV.

This clone appeared many times. The V and J genes are TRBV4-3 and TRBJ1-1; 8 positions agree with TRBD1. This CDR3 spans 17 amino acids. CDR1 LGHNA and CDR2 YSLEER come from the germline V gene. V was clipped by 0 bases and J by 2 bases; unmatched bases: 8. CDR3 residues: CASSQDGPTGENTEAFF. In nucleotides, the CDR3 is TGCGCCAGCAGCCAAGATGGTCCGACAGGGGAAAACACTGAAGCTTTCTTT.

The chain combines TRBV9 with TRBJ2-5; unclear D gene. This CDR3 comprises 14 residues. With 0 bases removed from V and 2 bases from J, the gap between germline ends came to 8 bases. Germline CDR1 is SGDLS and CDR2 is YYNGEE. The CDR3 spells CASSVAHNQETQYF. The DNA for the CDR3 is TGTGCCAGCAGCGTAGCCCACAATCAAGAGACCCAGTACTTC.

The V call is TRBV7-7, the J call TRBJ1-1, with a tentative D call TRBD1 (6 bases). Germline V gives CDR1 SSHAT, CDR2 FNYEAQ (reference sequence). This CDR3 region has 11 residues. V gave up 8 bases and J gave up 12 bases, with 16 bases separating them. The CDR3 DNA follows: TGTGCCAGCTCCCGGGGGGCCGTGACTTTCTTT. Translating gives CASSRGAVTFF.